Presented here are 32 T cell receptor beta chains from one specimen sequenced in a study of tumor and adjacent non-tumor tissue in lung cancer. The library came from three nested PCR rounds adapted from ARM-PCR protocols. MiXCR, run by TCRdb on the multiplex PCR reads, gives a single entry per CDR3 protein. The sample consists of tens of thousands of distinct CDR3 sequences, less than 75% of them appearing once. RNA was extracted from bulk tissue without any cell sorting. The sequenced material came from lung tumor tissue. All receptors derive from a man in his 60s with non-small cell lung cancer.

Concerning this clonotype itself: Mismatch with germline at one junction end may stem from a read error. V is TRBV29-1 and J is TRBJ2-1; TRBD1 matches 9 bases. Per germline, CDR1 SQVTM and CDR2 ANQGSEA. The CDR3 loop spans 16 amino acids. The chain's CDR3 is CIVEAMGQGRRNEQFF. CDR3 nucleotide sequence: TGCATCGTTGAGGCGATGGGACAGGGACGTCGCAATGAGCAGTTCTTC.

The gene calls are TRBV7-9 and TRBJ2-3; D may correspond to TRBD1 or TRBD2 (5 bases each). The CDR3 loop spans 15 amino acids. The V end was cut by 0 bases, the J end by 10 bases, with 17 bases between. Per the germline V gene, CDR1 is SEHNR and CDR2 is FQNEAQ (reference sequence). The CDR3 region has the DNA TGTGCCAGCAGCTTAGCCACCGGGGCCCAGATGGCGCAGTATTTT. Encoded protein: CASSLATGAQMAQYF.

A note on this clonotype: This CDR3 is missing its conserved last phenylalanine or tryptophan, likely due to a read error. The CDR3 sequence is CSVEGTFTSYNEQFL. As DNA, the CDR3 is TGCAGCGTTGAAGGGACTTTCACCTCCTACAATGAGCAGTTCCTC. The genes are TRBV29-1 and TRBJ2-1; D is perhaps TRBD2 (5 bases). Germline V CDR1 and CDR2: SQVTM, ANQGSEA. The CDR3 totals 15 residues. V lost 1 base to trimming and J lost 0 bases, with 10 bases between them.

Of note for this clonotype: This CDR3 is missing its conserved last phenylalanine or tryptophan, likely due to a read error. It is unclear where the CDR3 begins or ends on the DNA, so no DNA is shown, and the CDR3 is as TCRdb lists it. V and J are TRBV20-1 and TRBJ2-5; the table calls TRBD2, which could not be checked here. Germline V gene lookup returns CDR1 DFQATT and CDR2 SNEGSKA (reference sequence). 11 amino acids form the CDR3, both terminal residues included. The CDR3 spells CSARDGPTQHL.

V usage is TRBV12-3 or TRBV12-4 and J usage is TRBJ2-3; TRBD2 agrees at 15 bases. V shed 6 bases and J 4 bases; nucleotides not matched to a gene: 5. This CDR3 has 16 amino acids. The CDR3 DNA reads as TGTGCCAGCAGCCATGGACTAGCGGGAGGGCCAGATACGCAGTATTTT. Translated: CASSHGLAGGPDTQYF.

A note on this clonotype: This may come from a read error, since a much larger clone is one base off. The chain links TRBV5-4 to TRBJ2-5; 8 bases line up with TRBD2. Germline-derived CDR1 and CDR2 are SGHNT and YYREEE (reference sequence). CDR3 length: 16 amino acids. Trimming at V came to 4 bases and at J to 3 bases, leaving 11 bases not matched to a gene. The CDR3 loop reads CASSPGGVSGKETQYF. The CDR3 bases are TGTGCCAGCAGCCCGGGTGGCGTTAGCGGGAAAGAGACCCAGTACTTC.

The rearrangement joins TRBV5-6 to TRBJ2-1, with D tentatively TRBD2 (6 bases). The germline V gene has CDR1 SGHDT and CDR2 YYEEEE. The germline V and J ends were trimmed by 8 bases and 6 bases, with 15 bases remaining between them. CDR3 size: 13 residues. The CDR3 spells CARSPGSPNEQFF. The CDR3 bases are TGTGCCAGGAGCCCCGGGAGCCCCAATGAGCAGTTCTTC.

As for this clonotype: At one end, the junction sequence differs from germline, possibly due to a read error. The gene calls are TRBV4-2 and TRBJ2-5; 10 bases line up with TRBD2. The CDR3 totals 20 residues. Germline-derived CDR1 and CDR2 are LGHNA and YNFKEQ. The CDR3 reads CAGSQIPPGGASGSQETQYF. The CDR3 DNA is TGCGCCGGCAGCCAAATTCCCCCCGGAGGTGCTAGCGGGAGCCAAGAGACCCAGTACTTC.

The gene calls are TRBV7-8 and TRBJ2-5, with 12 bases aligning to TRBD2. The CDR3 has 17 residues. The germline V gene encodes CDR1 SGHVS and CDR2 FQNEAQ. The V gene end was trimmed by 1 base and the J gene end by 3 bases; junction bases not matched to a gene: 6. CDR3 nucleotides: TGTGCCAGCAGCTTAGGAGGACTAGCGGGGCATAAAGAGACCCAGTACTTC. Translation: CASSLGGLAGHKETQYF.

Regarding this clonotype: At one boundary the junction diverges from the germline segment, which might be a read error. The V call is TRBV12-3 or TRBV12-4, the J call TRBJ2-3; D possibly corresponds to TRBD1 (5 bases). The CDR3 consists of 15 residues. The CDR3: CASSQMDTGGDTQYF. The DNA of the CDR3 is TGTGCTAGCAGTCAGATGGACACCGGCGGAGATACGCAGTATTTT.

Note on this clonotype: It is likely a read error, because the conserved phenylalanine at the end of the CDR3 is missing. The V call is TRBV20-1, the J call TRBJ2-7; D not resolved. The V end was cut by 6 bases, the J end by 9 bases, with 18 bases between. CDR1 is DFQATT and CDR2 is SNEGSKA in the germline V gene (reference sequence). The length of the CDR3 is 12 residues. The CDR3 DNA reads TGCAGTGCCCCACGACAAAGCTTGGGGCAGTACCTC. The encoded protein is CSAPRQSLGQYL.

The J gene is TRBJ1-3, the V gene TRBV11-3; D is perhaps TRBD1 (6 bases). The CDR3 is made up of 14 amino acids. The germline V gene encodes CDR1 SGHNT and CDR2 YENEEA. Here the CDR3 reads CISGFGQNGNTIYF. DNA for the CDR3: TGTATCAGCGGCTTCGGACAGAATGGAAACACCATATATTTT.

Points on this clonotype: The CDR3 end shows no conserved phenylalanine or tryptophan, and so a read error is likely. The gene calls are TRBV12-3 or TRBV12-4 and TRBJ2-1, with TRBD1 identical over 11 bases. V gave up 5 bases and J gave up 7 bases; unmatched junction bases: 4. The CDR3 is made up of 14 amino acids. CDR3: CASSKDRGLNEQFS. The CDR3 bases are TGTGCCAGCAGTAAGGACAGGGGGCTGAATGAGCAGTTCTCC.

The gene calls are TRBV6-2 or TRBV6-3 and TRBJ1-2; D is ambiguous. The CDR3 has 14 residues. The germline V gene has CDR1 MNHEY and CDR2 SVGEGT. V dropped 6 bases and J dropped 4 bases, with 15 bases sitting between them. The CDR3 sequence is CASSCTGISYGYTF. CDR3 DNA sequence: TGTGCCAGCAGCTGCACCGGGATCTCCTATGGCTACACCTTC.

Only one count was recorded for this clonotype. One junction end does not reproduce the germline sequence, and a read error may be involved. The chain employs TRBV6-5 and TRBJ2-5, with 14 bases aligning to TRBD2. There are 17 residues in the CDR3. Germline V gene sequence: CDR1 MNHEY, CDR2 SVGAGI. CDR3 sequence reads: CASSHHPTSGRGEIQYF. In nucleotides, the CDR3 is TGTGCCAGCAGTCACCATCCGACTAGCGGGAGGGGGGAGATCCAGTACTTC.

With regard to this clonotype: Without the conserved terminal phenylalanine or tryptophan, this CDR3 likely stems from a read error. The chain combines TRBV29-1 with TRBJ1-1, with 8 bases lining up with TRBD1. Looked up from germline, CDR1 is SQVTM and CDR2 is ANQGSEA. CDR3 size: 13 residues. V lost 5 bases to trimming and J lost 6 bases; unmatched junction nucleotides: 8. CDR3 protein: CSVRTGPGAEAFS. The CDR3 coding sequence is TGCAGCGTTAGGACAGGGCCGGGCGCTGAAGCTTTCTCT.

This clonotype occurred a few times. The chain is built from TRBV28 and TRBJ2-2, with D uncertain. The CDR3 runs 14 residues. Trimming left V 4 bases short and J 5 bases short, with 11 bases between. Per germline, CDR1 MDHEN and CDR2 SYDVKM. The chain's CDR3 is CASSYTTHTGELFF. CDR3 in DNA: TGTGCCAGCAGTTACACCACACATACCGGGGAGCTGTTTTTT. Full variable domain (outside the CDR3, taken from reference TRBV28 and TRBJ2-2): DVKVTQSSRYLVKRTGEKVFLECVQDMDHENMFWYRQDPGLGLRLIYFSYDVKMKEKGDIPEGYSVSREKKERFSLILESASTNQTSMYLCASSYTTHTGELFFGEGSRLTVL.

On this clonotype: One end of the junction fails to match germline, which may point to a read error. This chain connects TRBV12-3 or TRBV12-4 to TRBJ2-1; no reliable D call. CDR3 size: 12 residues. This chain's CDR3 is CTSSFSIDEQFF. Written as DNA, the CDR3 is TGTACCAGCAGCTTCTCGATCGATGAGCAGTTCTTC.

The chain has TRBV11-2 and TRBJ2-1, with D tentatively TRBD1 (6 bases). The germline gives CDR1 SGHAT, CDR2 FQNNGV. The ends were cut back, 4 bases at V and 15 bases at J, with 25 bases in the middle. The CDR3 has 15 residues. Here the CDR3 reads CASSSMVWWDNEGFF. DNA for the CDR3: TGTGCCAGCAGCTCAATGGTGTGGTGGGACAATGAGGGGTTCTTC.

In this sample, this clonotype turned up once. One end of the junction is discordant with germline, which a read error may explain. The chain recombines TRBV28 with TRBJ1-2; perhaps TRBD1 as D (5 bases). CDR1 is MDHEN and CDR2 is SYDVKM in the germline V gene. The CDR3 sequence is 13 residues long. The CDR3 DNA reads TGTGGCAGCAGTTTAGGTTGGGGCTATGTCTACACCTTC. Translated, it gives CGSSLGWGYVYTF.

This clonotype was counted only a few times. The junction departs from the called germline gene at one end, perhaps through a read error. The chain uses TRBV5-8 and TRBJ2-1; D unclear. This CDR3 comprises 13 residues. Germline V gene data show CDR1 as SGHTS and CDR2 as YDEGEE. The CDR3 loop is CARSLAFRAGQFF. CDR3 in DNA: TGTGCCAGGAGCTTGGCCTTTAGGGCAGGGCAGTTCTTC.

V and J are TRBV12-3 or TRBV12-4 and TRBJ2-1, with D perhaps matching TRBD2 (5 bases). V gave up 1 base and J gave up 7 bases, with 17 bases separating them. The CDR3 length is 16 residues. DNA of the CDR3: TGTGCCAGCAGTTTAGTTATGACGAGTCGGACTAATGAGCAGTTCTTC. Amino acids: CASSLVMTSRTNEQFF.

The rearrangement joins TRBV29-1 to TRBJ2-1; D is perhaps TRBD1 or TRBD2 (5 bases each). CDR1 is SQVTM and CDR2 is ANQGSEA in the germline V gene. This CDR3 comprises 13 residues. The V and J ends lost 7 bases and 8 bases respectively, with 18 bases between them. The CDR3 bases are TGCAGCGGAGGGGTTGTCAGGGACCATGAGCAGTTCTTC. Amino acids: CSGGVVRDHEQFF.

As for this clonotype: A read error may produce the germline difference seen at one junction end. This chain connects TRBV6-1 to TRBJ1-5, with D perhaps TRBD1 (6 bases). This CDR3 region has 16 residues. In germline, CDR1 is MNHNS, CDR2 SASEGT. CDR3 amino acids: CASDNRHPGGNQLQHF. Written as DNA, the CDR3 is TGTGCCAGCGACAATCGACACCCCGGGGGCAATCAGCTCCAGCATTTT.

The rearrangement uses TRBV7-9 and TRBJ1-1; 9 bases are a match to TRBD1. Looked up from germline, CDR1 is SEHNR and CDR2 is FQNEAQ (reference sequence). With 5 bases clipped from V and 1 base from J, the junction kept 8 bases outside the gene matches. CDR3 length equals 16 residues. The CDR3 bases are TGTGCCAGCAGCACATACAGGGGGCGGAGGAACACTGAAGCTTTCTTT. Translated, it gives CASSTYRGRRNTEAFF.

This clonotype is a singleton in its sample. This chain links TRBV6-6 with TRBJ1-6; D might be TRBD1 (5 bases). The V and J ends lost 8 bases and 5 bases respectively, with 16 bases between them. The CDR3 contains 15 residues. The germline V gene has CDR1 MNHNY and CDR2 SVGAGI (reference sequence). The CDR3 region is CASSRTLENNSPLHF. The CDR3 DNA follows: TGTGCCAGCTCCAGGACATTGGAAAATAATTCACCCCTCCACTTT.

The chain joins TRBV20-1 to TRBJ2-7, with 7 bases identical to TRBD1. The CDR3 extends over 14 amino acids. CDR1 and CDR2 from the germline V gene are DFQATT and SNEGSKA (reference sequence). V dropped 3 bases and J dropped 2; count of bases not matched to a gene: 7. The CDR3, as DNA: TGCAGTGCTAGGGTGGGACAGATAGCCTACGAGCAGTACTTC. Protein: CSARVGQIAYEQYF.

CDR3 residues: CASSLGAVRRRAHNEQFF. The CDR3 DNA reads as TGTGCCAGCAGCTTGGGGGCGGTGAGGAGGAGGGCCCACAATGAGCAGTTCTTC. This chain links TRBV5-6 with TRBJ2-1; D is possibly TRBD2 (6 bases). Germline loops: CDR1 SGHDT, CDR2 YYEEEE. The CDR3 totals 18 residues. Trimming cost V 0 bases and J 5 bases, with 21 bases left between them.

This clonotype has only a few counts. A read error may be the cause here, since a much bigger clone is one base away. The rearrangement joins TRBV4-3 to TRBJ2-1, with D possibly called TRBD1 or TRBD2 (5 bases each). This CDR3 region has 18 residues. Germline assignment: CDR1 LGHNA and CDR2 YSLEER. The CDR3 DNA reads TGCGCCAGCAGCCAAGGCCCCTGGGGCCCGGGAAGGAACAATGAGCACTTCTTC. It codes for CASSQGPWGPGRNNEHFF.

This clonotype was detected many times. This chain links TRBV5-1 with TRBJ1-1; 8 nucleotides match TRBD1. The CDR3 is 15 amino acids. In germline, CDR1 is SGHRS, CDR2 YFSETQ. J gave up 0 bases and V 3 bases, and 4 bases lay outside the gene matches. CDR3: CASSSGQGMNTEAFF. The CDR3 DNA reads TGCGCCAGCAGCTCCGGACAGGGAATGAACACTGAAGCTTTCTTT.

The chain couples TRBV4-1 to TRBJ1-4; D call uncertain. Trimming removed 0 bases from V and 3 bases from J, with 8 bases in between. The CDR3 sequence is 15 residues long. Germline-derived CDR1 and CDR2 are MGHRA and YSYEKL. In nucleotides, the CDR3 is TGCGCCAGCAGCCAAGACCGAGTTGCTAATGAAAAACTGTTTTTT. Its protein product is CASSQDRVANEKLFF.

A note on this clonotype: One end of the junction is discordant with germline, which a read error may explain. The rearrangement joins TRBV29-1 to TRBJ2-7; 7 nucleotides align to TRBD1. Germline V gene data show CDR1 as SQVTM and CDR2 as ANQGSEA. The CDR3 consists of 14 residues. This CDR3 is CSVEVGTASYEQYF. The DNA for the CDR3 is TGTAGCGTTGAGGTCGGGACAGCCTCCTACGAGCAGTACTTC.